One sample yielded the 9 T cell receptor beta chains listed below, sequenced in a study of T cells after yellow fever vaccination. MiXCR, run by TCRdb on the 5' RACE reads, gives a single entry per CDR3 protein. The table has about 260,000 distinct CDR3 sequences, over 4.5% seen once. This material consisted of CD4+ T cells sorted from PBMCs, taken on the day of the yellow fever booster vaccination. These receptors came from a man aged 18 to 30 who received the YFV17D yellow fever vaccine.

This clonotype was recorded a few times. The rearrangement uses TRBV7-9 and TRBJ2-5; TRBD1 aligns across 12 bases. Losses at the gene ends were 5 bases for V and 5 bases for J; bases not matched to a gene: 9. The germline CDR1 and CDR2 sequences are SEHNR and FQNEAQ (reference sequence). The CDR3 runs to 16 residues. Here the CDR3 reads CASSKPGQGARETQYF. The CDR3, as DNA: TGTGCCAGCAGCAAGCCGGGACAGGGGGCCCGGGAGACCCAGTACTTC.

The chain couples TRBV20-1 to TRBJ2-3, with D possibly being TRBD2 (5 bases). This CDR3 has 13 residues. Between the trimmed V and J ends, which lost 5 bases and 4 bases, there was a span of 13 bases. The V gene's germline CDR1 is DFQATT and CDR2 SNEGSKA (reference sequence). CDR3 DNA sequence: TGCAGTGCTTCCGGGGTAGGCGCAGATACGCAGTATTTT. It is translated as CSASGVGADTQYF.

V is TRBV4-3 and J is TRBJ2-3, with 10 bases that match TRBD2. V lost 6 bases to trimming and J lost 3 bases; unmatched junction nucleotides: 6. The CDR3 has 15 residues. Germline CDR1 is LGHNA and CDR2 is YSLEER. In DNA, the CDR3 is TGCGCCAGCAGTTTGCTAGCGGGGGAAACAGATACGCAGTATTTT. Translating it yields CASSLLAGETDTQYF.

The chain combines TRBV14 with TRBJ1-6; D is unresolved. The germline V gene has CDR1 SGHDN and CDR2 FVKESK. The CDR3 contains 13 residues. Trimming took 2 bases from V and 9 from J, leaving 8 bases between them. In DNA, the CDR3 is TGTGCCAGCAGCCAACATAAGGGTTCACCCCTCCACTTT. Encoded protein: CASSQHKGSPLHF.

The J gene is TRBJ2-5, the V gene TRBV7-2; D is undetermined. Trimming took 1 base from V and 3 from J, leaving 6 bases between them. The length of the CDR3 is 13 residues. Germline CDR1 SGHTA, CDR2 FQGNSA. In DNA, the CDR3 is TGTGCCAGCAGCTTAGTTCCCGAAGAGACCCAGTACTTC. Its protein product is CASSLVPEETQYF.

The chain combines TRBV4-3 with TRBJ2-5, with a weak D call TRBD2 (6 bases). Deletions cut 0 bases from V and 4 bases from J, with 9 bases between. Per the germline V gene, CDR1 is LGHNA and CDR2 is YSLEER. CDR3 length: 14 residues. This CDR3 is CASSQDWRGETQYF. The CDR3 DNA sequence: TGCGCCAGCAGCCAAGACTGGAGGGGAGAGACCCAGTACTTC.

This clonotype was counted only a few times. A junction end diverges from the germline sequence, so it may reflect a read error. This chain links TRBV29-1 with TRBJ2-7; TRBD1 agrees at 8 bases. Germline V gene lookup returns CDR1 SQVTM and CDR2 ANQGSEA. This CDR3 has 13 amino acids. CDR3 in amino acids: CSATGQESSEQYF. CDR3 DNA sequence: TGCAGCGCAACGGGACAGGAATCCTCCGAGCAGTACTTC.

This clonotype was seen ten or more times. The gene calls are TRBV7-8 and TRBJ2-3; 9 bases line up with TRBD2. Per germline, CDR1 SGHVS and CDR2 FQNEAQ. The CDR3 has 16 residues. J gave up 0 bases and V 5 bases, and 6 bases lay outside the gene matches. The CDR3 region is CASSKASGVSTDTQYF. The CDR3 DNA is TGTGCCAGCAGCAAAGCTAGCGGGGTTAGCACAGATACGCAGTATTTT. The full variable domain, completed using reference TRBV7-8 and TRBJ2-3, is GAGVSQSPRYKVAKRGQDVALRCDPISGHVSLFWYQQALGQGPEFLTYFQNEAQLDKSGLPSDRFFAERPEGSVSTLKIQRTQQEDSAVYLCASSKASGVSTDTQYFGPGTRLTVL.

Many counts were recorded for this clonotype. This chain connects TRBV27 to TRBJ2-1; 8 bases fit TRBD2. Trimming removed 5 bases from V and 9 bases from J; junction bases left unmatched: 15. The CDR3 has 16 residues. The germline V gene encodes CDR1 MNHEY and CDR2 SMNVEV (reference sequence). The CDR3 nucleotides are TGTGCCAGCAGTCCGATATGGGGACTAGTCTCCACTGAGCAGTTCTTC. It specifies CASSPIWGLVSTEQFF.